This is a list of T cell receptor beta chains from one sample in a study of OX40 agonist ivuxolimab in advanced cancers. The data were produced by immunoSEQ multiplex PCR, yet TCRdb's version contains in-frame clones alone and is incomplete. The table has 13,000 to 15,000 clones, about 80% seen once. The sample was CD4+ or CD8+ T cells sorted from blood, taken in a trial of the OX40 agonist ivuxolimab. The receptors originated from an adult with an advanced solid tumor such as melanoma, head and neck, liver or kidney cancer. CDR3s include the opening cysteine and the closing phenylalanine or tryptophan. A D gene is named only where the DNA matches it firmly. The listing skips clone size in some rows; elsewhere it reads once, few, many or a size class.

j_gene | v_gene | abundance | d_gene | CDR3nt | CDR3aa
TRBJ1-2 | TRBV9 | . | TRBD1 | TGTGCCAGCAGCGTAGAGGGGGCCGCTAACTATGGCTACACCTTC | CASSVEGAANYGYTF
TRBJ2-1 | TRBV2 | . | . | TGTGCCAGCAGGGAGGGAGTCTCCTACAATGAGCAGTTCTTC | CASREGVSYNEQFF
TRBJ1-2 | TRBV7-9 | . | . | TGTGCCAGCAGCCCCACAGGGTCTTCCCGGACCTTC | CASSPTGSSRTF
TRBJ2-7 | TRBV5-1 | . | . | TGCGCCAGCAGCCCCGGGACGGAGGCCTACGAGCAGTACTTC | CASSPGTEAYEQYF
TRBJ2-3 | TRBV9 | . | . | TGTGCCAGCAGCGTAGTACAGGACTCAGATACGCAGTATTTT | CASSVVQDSDTQYF
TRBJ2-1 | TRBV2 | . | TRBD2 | TGTGCCGGGACCTTGACTAGCGGGAGAAGGGGTGAGCAGTTCTTC | CAGTLTSGRRGEQFF
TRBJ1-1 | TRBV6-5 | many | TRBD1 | TGTGCCAGTAACGTTATGGCAGGGGGGAGTACTGAAGCTTTCTTT | CASNVMAGGSTEAFF
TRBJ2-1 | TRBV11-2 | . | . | TGTGCCAGCAGACGAGAGATGAGGGAGCAGTTCTTC | CASRREMREQFF
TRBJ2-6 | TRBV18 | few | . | TGTGCCAGCTCACCACTTCCGCCTAGCTCTGGGGCCAACGTCCTGACTTTC | CASSPLPPSSGANVLTF
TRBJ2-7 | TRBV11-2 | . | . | TGTGCCAGCAGCTTAGGATGGGCAGGGGCCTACGAGCAGTACTTC | CASSLGWAGAYEQYF
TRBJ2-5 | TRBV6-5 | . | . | TGTGCCAGCAGTTACTCGGCCAGCGAGGGGGGAGAGACCCAGTACTTC | CASSYSASEGGETQYF
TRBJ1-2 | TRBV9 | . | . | TGTGCCAGCAGCGCAGGGCTTGGCTACACCTTC | CASSAGLGYTF
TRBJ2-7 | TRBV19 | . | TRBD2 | TGTGCCAGTAGTAGGGGACTAGCGGGAGGTGGCGCCTACGAGCAGTACTTC | CASSRGLAGGGAYEQYF
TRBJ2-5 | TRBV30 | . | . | TGTGCCTGGAGTTATAGCGGCCAAGAGACCCAGTACTTC | CAWSYSGQETQYF
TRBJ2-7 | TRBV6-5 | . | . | TGCGCCAGCAGCCCCGGGACACAATACGAGCAGTACTTC | CASSPGTQYEQYF
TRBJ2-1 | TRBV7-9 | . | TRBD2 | TGTGCCAGCAGCTCGGGACTAGCGGGAGTAGCCCACAATGAGCAGTTCTTC | CASSSGLAGVAHNEQFF
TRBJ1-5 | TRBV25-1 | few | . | TGTGCCAGCAGTGTAGGGGGGGATCAGCCCCAGCATTTT | CASSVGGDQPQHF
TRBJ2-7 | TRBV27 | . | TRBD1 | TGTGCCAGCAGTTCGGGACAGATCTACGAGCAGTACTTC | CASSSGQIYEQYF
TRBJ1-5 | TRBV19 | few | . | TGTGCCAGTAACGCGGTCCTTGGGAGCAATCAGCCCCAGCATTTT | CASNAVLGSNQPQHF
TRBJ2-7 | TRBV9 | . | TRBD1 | TGTGCCAGCGGACAGGGCTACGAGCAGTACTTC | CASGQGYEQYF
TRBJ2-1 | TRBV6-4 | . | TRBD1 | TGTGCCAGCAGTGAGACGGACAGGGGATCCGATGAGCAGTTCTTC | CASSETDRGSDEQFF
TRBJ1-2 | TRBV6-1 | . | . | TGTGCCAGCAGTGAAGAGCCAGGTGACCAGGACTACACCTTC | CASSEEPGDQDYTF
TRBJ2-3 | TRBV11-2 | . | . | TGTGCCAGCAGCTTAGGGGGTCGTCAGGAAGATACGCAGTATTTT | CASSLGGRQEDTQYF
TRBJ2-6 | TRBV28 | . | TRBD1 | TGTGCCAGCAGTCTGACAGGGCGACTCGGGGCCAACGTCCTGACTTTC | CASSLTGRLGANVLTF
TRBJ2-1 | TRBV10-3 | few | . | TGTGCCATCAGTGAGGACTGGGACCTCCAGCGCAATGAGCAGTTCTTC | CAISEDWDLQRNEQFF
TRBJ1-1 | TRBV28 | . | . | TGTGCCAGCACCCAAAAGGGAAGAAGGAACACTGAAGCTTTCTTT | CASTQKGRRNTEAFF
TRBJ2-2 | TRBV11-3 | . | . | TGTGCCAGCAGCCCAGGGTACCAAAACACCGGGGAGCTGTTTTTT | CASSPGYQNTGELFF
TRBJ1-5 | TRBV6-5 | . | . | TGTGCCAGCAGTCACAGGGACGGGAGCAATCAGCCCCAGCATTTT | CASSHRDGSNQPQHF
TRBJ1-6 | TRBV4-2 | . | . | TGTGCCAGCAGCCGGGCGCCGGGGGGACCCCTCCACTTT | CASSRAPGGPLHF
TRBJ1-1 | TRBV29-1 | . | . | TGCAGCGTTGAAGACAGGGAGAACACTGAAGCTTTCTTT | CSVEDRENTEAFF
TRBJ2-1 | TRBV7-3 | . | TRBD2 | TGTGCCAGCAGCCCGAGACTAGCGGCCTACAATGAGCAGTTCTTC | CASSPRLAAYNEQFF
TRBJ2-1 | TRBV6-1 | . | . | TGTGCCAGCAGTGAAGGGACTTCCTACAATGAGCAGTTCTTC | CASSEGTSYNEQFF
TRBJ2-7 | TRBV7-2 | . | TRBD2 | TGTGCCAGCAGCTCGCCTAGCGGGAGTCCCCACGAGCAGTACTTC | CASSSPSGSPHEQYF
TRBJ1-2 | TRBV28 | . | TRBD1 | TGTGCCAGCAGTCCGGACAGGGGGAGATTGCGGGGCTACACCTTC | CASSPDRGRLRGYTF
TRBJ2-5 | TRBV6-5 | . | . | TGTGCCAGCAGTCCCGACGCTGCGGGAGAGACCCAGTACTTC | CASSPDAAGETQYF
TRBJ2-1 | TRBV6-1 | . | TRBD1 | TGTGCCAGCAGCGTGACAGGGGTCAATGAGCAGTTCTTC | CASSVTGVNEQFF
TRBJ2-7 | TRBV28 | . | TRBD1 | TGTGCCATCACGGGACAGGGGAATTACGAGCAGTACTTC | CAITGQGNYEQYF
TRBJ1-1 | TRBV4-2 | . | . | TGTGCCAGCAGCTTTCATAACACTGAAGCTTTCTTT | CASSFHNTEAFF
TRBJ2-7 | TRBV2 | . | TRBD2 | TGTGCCAGCAGTGAAGGTCTATTAGCGGGGACGGGAGACGGGGAGCAGTACTTC | CASSEGLLAGTGDGEQYF
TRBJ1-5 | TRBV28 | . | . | TGTGCCAGCAGTTTGGGTCTGGAGGTGTATAGCAATCAGCCCCAGCATTTT | CASSLGLEVYSNQPQHF
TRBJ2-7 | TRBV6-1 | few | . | TGTGCCAGCAGTGAAGGTTACTCCGAGCAGTACTTC | CASSEGYSEQYF